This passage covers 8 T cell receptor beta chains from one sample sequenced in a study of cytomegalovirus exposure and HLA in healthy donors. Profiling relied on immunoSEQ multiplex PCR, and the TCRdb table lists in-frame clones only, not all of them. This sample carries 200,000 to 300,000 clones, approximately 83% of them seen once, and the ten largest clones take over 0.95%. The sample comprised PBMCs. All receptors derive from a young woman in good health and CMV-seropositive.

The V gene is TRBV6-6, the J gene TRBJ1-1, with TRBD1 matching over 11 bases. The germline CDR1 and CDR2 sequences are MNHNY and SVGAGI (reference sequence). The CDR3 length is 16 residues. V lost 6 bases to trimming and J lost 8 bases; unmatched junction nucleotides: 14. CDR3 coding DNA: TGTGCCAGCAGCCCGTGGGGGACAGGGGGGACATTCGAAGCTTTCTTT. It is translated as CASSPWGTGGTFEAFF.

The CDR3 here is CASSFGTGSSYEQYF. The CDR3, as DNA: TGTGCCAGCAGCTTCGGGACAGGCAGCTCCTACGAGCAGTACTTC. The gene calls are TRBV7-2 and TRBJ2-7; 8 nucleotides align to TRBD1. Germline V gene data show CDR1 as SGHTA and CDR2 as FQGNSA. This CDR3 spans 15 amino acids. With V trimmed by 3 bases and J by 0 bases, 4 bases remained unmatched. Complete variable domain (other parts from reference TRBV7-2 and TRBJ2-7): GAGVSQSPSNKVTEKGKDVELRCDPISGHTALYWYRQSLGQGLEFLIYFQGNSAPDKSGLPSDRFSAERTGGSVSTLTIQRTQQEDSAVYLCASSFGTGSSYEQYFGPGTRLTVT.

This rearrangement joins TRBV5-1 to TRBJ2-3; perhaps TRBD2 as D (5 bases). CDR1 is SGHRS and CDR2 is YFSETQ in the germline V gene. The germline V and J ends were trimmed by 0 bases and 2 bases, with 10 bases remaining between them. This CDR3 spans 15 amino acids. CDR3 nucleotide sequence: TGCGCCAGCAGCTTGGACGGGATACTCACAGATACGCAGTATTTT. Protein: CASSLDGILTDTQYF. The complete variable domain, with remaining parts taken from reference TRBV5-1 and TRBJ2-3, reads KAGVTQTPRYLIKTRGQQVTLSCSPISGHRSVSWYQQTPGQGLQFLFEYFSETQRNKGNFPGRFSGRQFSNSRSEMNVSTLELGDSALYLCASSLDGILTDTQYFGPGTRLTVL.

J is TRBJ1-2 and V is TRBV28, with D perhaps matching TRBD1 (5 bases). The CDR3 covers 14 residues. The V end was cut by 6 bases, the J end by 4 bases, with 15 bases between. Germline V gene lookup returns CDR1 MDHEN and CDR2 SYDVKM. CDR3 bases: TGTGCCAGCAGGATAACAGGTTCCGGCTATGGCTACACCTTC. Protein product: CASRITGSGYGYTF.

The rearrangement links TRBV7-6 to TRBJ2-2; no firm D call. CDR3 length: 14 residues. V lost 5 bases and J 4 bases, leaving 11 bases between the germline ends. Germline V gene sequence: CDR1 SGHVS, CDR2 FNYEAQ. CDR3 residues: CASSPLRGTGELFF. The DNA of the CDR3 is TGTGCCAGCAGCCCCCTGAGAGGCACCGGGGAGCTGTTTTTT.

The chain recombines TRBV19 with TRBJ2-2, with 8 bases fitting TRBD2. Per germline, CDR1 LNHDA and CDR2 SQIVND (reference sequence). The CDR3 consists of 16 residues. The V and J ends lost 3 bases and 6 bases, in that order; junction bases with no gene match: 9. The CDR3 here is CASSIPGLVSPGELFF. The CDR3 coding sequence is TGTGCCAGTAGTATTCCGGGACTAGTTTCTCCCGGGGAGCTGTTTTTT.

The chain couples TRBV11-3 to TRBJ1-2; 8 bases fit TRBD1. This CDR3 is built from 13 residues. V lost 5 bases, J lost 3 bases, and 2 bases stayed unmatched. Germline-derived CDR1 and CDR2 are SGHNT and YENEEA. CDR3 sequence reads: CASSPDRDYGYTF. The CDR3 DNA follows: TGTGCCAGCAGCCCGGACAGGGACTATGGCTACACCTTC.

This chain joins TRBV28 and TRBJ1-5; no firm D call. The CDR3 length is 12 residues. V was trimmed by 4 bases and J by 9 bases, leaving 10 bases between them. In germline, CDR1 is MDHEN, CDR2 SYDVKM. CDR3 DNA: TGTGCCAGCAGTTCAGCGTTCCGGCCCCAGCATTTT. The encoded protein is CASSSAFRPQHF. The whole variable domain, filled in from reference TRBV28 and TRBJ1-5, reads DVKVTQSSRYLVKRTGEKVFLECVQDMDHENMFWYRQDPGLGLRLIYFSYDVKMKEKGDIPEGYSVSREKKERFSLILESASTNQTSMYLCASSSAFRPQHFGDGTRLSIL.